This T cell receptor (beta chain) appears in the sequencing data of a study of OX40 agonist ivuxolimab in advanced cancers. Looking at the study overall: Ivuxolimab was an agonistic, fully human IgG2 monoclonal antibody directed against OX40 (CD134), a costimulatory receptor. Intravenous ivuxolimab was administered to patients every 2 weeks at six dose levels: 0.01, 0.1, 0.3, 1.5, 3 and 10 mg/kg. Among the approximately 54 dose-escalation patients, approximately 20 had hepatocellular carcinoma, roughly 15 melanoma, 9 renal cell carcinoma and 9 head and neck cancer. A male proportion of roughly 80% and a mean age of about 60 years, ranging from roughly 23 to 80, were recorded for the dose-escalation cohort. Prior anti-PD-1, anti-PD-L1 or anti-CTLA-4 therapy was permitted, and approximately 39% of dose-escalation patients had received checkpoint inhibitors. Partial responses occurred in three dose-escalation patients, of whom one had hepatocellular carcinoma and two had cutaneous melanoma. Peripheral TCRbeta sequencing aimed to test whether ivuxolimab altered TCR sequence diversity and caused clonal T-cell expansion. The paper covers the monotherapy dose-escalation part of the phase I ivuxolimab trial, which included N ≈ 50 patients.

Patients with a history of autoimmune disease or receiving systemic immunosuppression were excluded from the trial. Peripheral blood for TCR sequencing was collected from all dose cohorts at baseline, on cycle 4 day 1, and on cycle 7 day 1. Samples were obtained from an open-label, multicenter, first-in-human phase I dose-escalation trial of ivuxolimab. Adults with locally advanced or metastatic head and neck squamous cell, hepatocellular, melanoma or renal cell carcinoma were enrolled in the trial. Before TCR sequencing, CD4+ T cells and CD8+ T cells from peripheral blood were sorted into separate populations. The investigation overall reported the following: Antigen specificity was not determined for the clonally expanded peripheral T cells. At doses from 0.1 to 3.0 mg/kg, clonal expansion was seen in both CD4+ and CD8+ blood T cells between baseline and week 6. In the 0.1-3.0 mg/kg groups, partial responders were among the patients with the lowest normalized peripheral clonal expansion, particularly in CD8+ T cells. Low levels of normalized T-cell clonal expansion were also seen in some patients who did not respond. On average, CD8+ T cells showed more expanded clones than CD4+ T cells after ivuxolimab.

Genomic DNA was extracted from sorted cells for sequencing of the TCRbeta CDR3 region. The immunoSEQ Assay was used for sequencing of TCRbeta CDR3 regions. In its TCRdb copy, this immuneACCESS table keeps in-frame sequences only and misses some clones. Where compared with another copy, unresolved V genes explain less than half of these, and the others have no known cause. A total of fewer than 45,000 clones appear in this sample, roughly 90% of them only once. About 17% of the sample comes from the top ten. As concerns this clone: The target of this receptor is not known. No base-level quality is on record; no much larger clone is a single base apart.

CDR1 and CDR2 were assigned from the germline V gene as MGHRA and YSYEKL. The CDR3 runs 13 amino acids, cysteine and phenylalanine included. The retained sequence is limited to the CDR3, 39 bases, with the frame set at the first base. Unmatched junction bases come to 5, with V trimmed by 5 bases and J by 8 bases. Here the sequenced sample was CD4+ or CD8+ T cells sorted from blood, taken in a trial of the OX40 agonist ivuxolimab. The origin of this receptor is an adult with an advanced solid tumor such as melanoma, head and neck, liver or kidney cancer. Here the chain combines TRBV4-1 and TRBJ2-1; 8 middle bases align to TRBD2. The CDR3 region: CASSGGTSYEQFF. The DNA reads TGCGCCAGCAGCGGGGGGACTAGTTATGAGCAGTTCTTC.